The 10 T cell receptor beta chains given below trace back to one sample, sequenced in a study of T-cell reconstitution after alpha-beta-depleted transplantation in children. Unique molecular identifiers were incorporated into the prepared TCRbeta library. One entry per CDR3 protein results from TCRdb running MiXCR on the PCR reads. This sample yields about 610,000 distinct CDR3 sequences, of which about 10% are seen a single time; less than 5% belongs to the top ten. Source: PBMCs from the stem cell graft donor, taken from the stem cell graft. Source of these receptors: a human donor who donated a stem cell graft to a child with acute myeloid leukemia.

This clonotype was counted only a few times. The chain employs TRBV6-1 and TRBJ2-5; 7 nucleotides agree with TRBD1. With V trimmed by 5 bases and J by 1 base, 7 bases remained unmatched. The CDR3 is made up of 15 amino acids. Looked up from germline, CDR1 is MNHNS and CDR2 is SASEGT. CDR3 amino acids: CASSMDRSFQETQYF. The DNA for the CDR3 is TGTGCCAGCAGTATGGACAGGAGCTTCCAAGAGACCCAGTACTTC.

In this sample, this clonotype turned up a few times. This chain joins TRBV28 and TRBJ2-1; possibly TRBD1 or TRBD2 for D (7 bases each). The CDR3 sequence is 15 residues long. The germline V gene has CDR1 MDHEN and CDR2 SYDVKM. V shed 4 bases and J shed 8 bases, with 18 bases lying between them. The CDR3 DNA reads TGTGCCAGCAGTTACCTCGACAGGGCGGGAGATGAGCAGTTCTTC. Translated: CASSYLDRAGDEQFF.

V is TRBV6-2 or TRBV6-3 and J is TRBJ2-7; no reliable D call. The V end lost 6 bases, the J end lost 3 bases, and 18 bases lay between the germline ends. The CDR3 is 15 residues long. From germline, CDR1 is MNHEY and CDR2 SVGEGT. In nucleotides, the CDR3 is TGTGCCAGCAGATTCCACGGCGGTGGGATCTACGAGCAGTACTTC. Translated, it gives CASRFHGGGIYEQYF.

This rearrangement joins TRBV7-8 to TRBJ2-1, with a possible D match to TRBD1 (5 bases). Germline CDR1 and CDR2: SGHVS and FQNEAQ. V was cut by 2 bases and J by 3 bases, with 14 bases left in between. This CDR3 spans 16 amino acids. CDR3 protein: CASSLLGRDSYNEQFF. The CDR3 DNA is TGTGCCAGCAGCTTACTCGGCAGGGATAGCTACAATGAGCAGTTCTTC.

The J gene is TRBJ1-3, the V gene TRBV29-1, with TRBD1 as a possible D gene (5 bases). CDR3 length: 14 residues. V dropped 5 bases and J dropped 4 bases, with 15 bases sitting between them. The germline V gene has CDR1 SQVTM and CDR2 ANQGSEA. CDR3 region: CSVNQGHRGNTIYF. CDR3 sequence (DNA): TGCAGCGTTAACCAGGGCCACCGGGGAAACACCATATATTTT.

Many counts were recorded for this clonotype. The chain's CDR3 is CASSFANTGELFF. The DNA for the CDR3 is TGTGCCAGCAGTTTCGCGAACACCGGGGAGCTGTTTTTT. The chain links TRBV27 to TRBJ2-2; D gene ambiguous. V gave up 3 bases and J gave up 0 bases, with 2 bases separating them. The CDR3 spans 13 residues. Germline-derived CDR1 and CDR2 are MNHEY and SMNVEV (reference sequence).

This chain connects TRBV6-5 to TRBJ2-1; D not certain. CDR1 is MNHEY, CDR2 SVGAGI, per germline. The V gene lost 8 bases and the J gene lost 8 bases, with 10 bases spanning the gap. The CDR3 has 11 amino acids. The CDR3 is CASRRVDEQFF. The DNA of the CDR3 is TGTGCCAGCCGAAGGGTCGATGAGCAGTTCTTC.

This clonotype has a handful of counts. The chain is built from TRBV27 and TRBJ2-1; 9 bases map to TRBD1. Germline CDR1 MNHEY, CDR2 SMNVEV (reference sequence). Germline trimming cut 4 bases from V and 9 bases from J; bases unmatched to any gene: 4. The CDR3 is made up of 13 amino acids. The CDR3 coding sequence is TGTGCCAGCAGTTACAGGGGGCAGGGTGAGCAGTTCTTC. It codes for CASSYRGQGEQFF.

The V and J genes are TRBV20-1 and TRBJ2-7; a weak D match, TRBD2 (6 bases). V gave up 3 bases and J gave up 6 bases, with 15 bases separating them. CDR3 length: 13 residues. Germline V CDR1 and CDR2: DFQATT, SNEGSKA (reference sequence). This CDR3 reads CSASAGSAGEQYF. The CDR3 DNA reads TGCAGTGCTAGCGCGGGGTCCGCGGGCGAGCAGTACTTC.

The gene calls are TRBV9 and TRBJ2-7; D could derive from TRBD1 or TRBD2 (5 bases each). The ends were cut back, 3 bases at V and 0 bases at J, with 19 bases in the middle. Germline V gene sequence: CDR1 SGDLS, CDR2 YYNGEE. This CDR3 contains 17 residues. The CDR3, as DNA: TGTGCCAGCAGCGCCGAAGGGTCAGGGACCCTCTCCTACGAGCAGTACTTC. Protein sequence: CASSAEGSGTLSYEQYF.